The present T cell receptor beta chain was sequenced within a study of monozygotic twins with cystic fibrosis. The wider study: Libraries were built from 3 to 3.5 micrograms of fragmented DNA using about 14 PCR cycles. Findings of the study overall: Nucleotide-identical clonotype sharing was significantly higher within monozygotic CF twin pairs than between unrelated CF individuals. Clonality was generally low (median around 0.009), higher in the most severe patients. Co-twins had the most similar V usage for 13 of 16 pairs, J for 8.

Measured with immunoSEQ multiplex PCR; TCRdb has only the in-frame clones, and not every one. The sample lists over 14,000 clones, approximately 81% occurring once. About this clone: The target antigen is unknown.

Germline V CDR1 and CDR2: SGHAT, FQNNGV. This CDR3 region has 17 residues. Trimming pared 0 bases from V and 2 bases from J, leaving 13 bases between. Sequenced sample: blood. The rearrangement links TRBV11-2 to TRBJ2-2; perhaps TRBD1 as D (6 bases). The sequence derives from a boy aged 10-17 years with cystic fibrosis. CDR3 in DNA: TGTGCCAGCAGCTTAGAAGCGGCCAGGGGTAACACCGGGGAGCTGTTTTTT. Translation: CASSLEAARGNTGELFF.